The 11 T cell receptor beta chains listed next were all sequenced from one sample in a study of blood T cell repertoires in COVID-19. Profiled with immunoSEQ multiplex PCR; TCRdb holds only in-frame clones, not every one. The sample consists of fewer than 200,000 clones, roughly four fifths of them appearing once. Sequencing used peripheral blood. Receptors originate from a man in his forties who had recovered from COVID-19.

The V gene is TRBV28, the J gene TRBJ1-5, with TRBD1 as a possible D gene (5 bases). The V end lost 7 bases, the J end lost 7 bases, and 14 bases lay between the germline ends. Germline V gene data show CDR1 as MDHEN and CDR2 as SYDVKM. The CDR3 consists of 13 residues. The CDR3 region is CASTVAPGQPQHF. CDR3 bases: TGTGCCAGCACAGTAGCTCCAGGGCAGCCCCAGCATTTT.

The rearrangement uses TRBV10-3 and TRBJ2-1, with D possibly being TRBD2 (6 bases). The germline gives CDR1 ENHRY, CDR2 SYGVKD. CDR3 length: 12 amino acids. V was clipped by 3 bases and J by 7 bases, with 7 bases between them. CDR3 in DNA: TGTGCCATCAGTGAAGGGAGGAATGAGCAGTTCTTC. Translated, it gives CAISEGRNEQFF.

The V and J genes are TRBV15 and TRBJ2-3; weak D call: TRBD2 (5 bases). Trimming removed 0 bases at V and 6 bases at J, with 13 bases between. The CDR3 has 15 residues. The germline V gene has CDR1 LNHNV and CDR2 YYDKDF (reference sequence). This chain's CDR3 is CATSRDREGDDTQYF. The CDR3 coding sequence is TGTGCCACCAGCAGAGACCGGGAAGGAGATGATACGCAGTATTTT.

V is TRBV7-2 and J is TRBJ2-3; D possibly corresponds to TRBD2 (5 bases). The length of the CDR3 is 13 residues. Germline CDR1 SGHTA, CDR2 FQGNSA. Trimming took off 2 bases at V and 6 bases at J, with 9 bases between the two ends. This CDR3 is CASSLSGPDTQYF. The CDR3, as DNA: TGTGCCAGCAGCTTAAGCGGCCCCGATACGCAGTATTTT.

The rearrangement links TRBV21-1 to TRBJ2-7; the tabulated D call, TRBD2, remains unverified against the DNA. TRBV21-1 is labeled a pseudogene. This CDR3 is 17 amino acids long. CDR3 in DNA: TGTGCCAGCAGCCTCCCTGATAGCGGGAGAAGCTCCTACGAGCAGTACTTC. Its protein product is CASSLPDSGRSSYEQYF.

V gene TRBV7-6 combines with J gene TRBJ2-3; tentative D call: TRBD2 (6 bases). Germline V gives CDR1 SGHVS, CDR2 FNYEAQ. The CDR3 is made up of 16 amino acids. V lost 1 base and J lost 2, with 13 bases in between. In DNA, the CDR3 is TGTGCCAGCAGCTTAGAAGGGATAGCGGCCACAGATACGCAGTATTTT. Translation gives CASSLEGIAATDTQYF.

The V and J genes are TRBV9 and TRBJ2-1, with 14 bases aligning to TRBD2. Trimming cost V 3 bases and J 7 bases; bases outside gene matches: 6. This CDR3 is built from 16 residues. CDR1 is SGDLS and CDR2 is YYNGEE in the germline V gene. The CDR3 DNA is TGTGCCAGCAGCGCGGGGGGGACTAGCGGGAGTAATGAGCAGTTCTTC. Its translation is CASSAGGTSGSNEQFF. The complete variable domain, with remaining parts taken from reference TRBV9 and TRBJ2-1, reads DSGVTQTPKHLITATGQRVTLRCSPRSGDLSVYWYQQSLDQGLQFLIQYYNGEERAKGNILERFSAQQFPDLHSELNLSSLELGDSALYFCASSAGGTSGSNEQFFGPGTRLTVL.

The chain joins TRBV10-3 to TRBJ1-6; D may be TRBD1 (6 bases). The CDR3 extends over 14 amino acids. The germline CDR1 and CDR2 sequences are ENHRY and SYGVKD. V dropped 10 bases and J dropped 4 bases, with 14 bases sitting between them. In DNA, the CDR3 is TGTGCCACCTCCGGCGACAGGTATAATTCACCCCTCCACTTT. This gives the protein CATSGDRYNSPLHF.

The CDR3, as DNA: TGTGCCAGCAGCCGTAGAGGGCCGAGCACAGATACGCAGTATTTT. It encodes CASSRRGPSTDTQYF. The chain couples TRBV9 to TRBJ2-3; D may be TRBD2 (5 bases). V was pared by 4 bases and J by 0 bases, with 12 bases between. The CDR3 loop spans 15 amino acids. The V gene's germline CDR1 is SGDLS and CDR2 YYNGEE.

This sequence joins TRBV7-8 and TRBJ1-4; no definite D call. Germline CDR1 SGHVS, CDR2 FQNEAQ. This CDR3 has 13 residues. Trimming took off 5 bases at V and 0 bases at J, with 4 bases between the two ends. CDR3 protein: CASSPATNEKLFF. CDR3 DNA: TGTGCCAGCAGCCCGGCAACTAATGAAAAACTGTTTTTT. Based on the CDR3 plus reference TRBV7-8 and TRBJ1-4, the full variable domain is GAGVSQSPRYKVAKRGQDVALRCDPISGHVSLFWYQQALGQGPEFLTYFQNEAQLDKSGLPSDRFFAERPEGSVSTLKIQRTQQEDSAVYLCASSPATNEKLFFGSGTQLSVL.

This chain joins TRBV3-1 (or the pseudogene TRBV3-2) and TRBJ1-6; TRBD1 is a possible D gene (5 bases). The CDR3 has 14 amino acids. V was trimmed by 0 bases and J by 7 bases, leaving 7 bases between them. CDR1 and CDR2 (germline): LGHDT, YNNKEL (reference sequence). CDR3 sequence (DNA): TGTGCCAGCAGCCAAGAACGGGGGAATTCACCCCTCCACTTT. Translating it yields CASSQERGNSPLHF.